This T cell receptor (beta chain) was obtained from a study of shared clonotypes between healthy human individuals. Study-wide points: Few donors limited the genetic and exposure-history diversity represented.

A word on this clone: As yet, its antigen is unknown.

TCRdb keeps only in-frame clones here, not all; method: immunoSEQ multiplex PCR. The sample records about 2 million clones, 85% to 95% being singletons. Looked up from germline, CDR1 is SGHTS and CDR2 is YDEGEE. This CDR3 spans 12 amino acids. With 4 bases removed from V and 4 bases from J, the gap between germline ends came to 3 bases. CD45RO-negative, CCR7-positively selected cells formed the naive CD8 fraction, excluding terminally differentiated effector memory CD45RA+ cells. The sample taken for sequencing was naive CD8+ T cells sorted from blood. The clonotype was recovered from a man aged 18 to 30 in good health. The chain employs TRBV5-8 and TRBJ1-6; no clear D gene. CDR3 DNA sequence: TGTGCCAGCAGCCTATATAATTCACCCCTCCACTTT. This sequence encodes CASSLYNSPLHF.